This is a list of T cell receptor beta chains from one sample in a study of T cells expressing NK-cell markers. No DNA is given; TCRdb re-called the 5' RACE reads and lists each CDR3 protein once. This sample lists about 380,000 distinct CDR3 sequences; its ten largest clones have around 5%. Sequenced: blood T cells: a sorted CD56 or NKG2C T cell subset, CD4+ or CD8+ T cells, or bulk PBMC T cells (not recorded which). The receptors stem from a man aged 18-70 years in good health. Both conserved end residues are part of each CDR3.

j_gene	v_gene	CDR3aa
TRBJ2-1	TRBV2	CASSEPGLAGGHSEQFF
TRBJ2-5	TRBV11-1	CASSLRAGGLETQYF
TRBJ2-2	TRBV6-2/TRBV6-3	CASRKTSGGPGELFF
TRBJ2-1	TRBV20-1	CSARVGFGSYNEQFF
TRBJ1-2	TRBV5-6	CASSFSPGTGDGYTF
TRBJ2-5	TRBV2	CATPPKGAILVETQYF
TRBJ2-3	TRBV12-3/TRBV12-4	CASSRNRGDTQYF
TRBJ2-3	TRBV2	CASSERQIGVDTQYF
TRBJ2-6	TRBV28	CASRGTGRTGANVLTF
TRBJ2-5	TRBV28	CASSFRTGGRETQYF
TRBJ2-1	TRBV7-2	CASSYGSGGYNEQFF
TRBJ1-1	TRBV6-6	CASGGSGQAFF
TRBJ1-4	TRBV3-1	CASSPYGTGREKLFF
TRBJ1-6	TRBV6-5	CASSYYSTGKNSPLHF
TRBJ1-6	TRBV19	CASSISAGTNSPLHF
TRBJ2-6	TRBV7-8	CASSLGRTFSGANVLTF
TRBJ2-3	TRBV5-1	CASSRVAGSSTDTQYF
TRBJ1-5	TRBV12-3/TRBV12-4	CASSFKGHNQPQHF
TRBJ2-2	TRBV13	CASRGSGGGELFF
TRBJ1-1	TRBV18	CASSPTTASMNTEAFF
TRBJ2-7	TRBV27	CASSLPPGGEQYF
TRBJ2-1	TRBV7-2	CASRDRVLRDEQFF
TRBJ2-1	TRBV18	CASSPQPGTLSYNEQFF
TRBJ2-7	TRBV28	CASSLGGGGTYEQYF
TRBJ2-2	TRBV12-3/TRBV12-4	CASTLTSGETGELFF